The next 19 T cell receptor beta chains were all read from a single sample in a study of T cells in Graves' hyperthyroidism and ophthalmopathy. Amplification of TCR beta CDR3 regions was performed using RNA transcripts as template. Using the HTBI primer set, a first-round RT-PCR was run on the TCR CDR3. TCRdb redid the calling of the multiplex PCR reads with MiXCR, one entry per CDR3 protein. The repertoire includes approximately 600,000 distinct CDR3 sequences, around 21% of them detected once, and around a third sits in the top ten. What was sequenced was blood. The receptors here all came from a young man with Graves' ophthalmopathy.

The J gene is TRBJ2-5, the V gene TRBV6-2 or TRBV6-3, with D uncertain. The germline V gene encodes CDR1 MNHEY and CDR2 SVGEGT. V shed 0 bases and J shed 4 bases, with 15 bases lying between them. This CDR3 spans 16 amino acids. The chain's CDR3 is CASSYSTGLQPETQYF. The CDR3, as DNA: TGTGCCAGCAGTTACTCGACGGGTCTCCAGCCAGAGACCCAGTACTTC.

The sample holds many counts of this clonotype. This chain links TRBV18 with TRBJ2-7, with unresolved D. Trimming took off 2 bases at V and 2 bases at J, with 4 bases between the two ends. Germline assignment: CDR1 KGHSH and CDR2 LQKENI. The CDR3 runs 12 residues. This CDR3 reads CASSPTTYEQYF. The CDR3 DNA follows: TGTGCCAGCTCACCAACCACCTACGAGCAGTACTTC.

The genes are TRBV7-9 and TRBJ2-7, with 7 bases matching TRBD2. The CDR3 has 16 amino acids. With 7 bases clipped from V and 6 bases from J, the junction kept 18 bases outside the gene matches. CDR1 and CDR2 (germline): SEHNR, FQNEAQ (reference sequence). CDR3 in amino acids: CASTQSSAGDAFEQYF. DNA for the CDR3: TGTGCCAGCACCCAATCCTCGGCGGGGGACGCTTTCGAGCAGTACTTC. The variable domain in full, with the rest retrieved from reference TRBV7-9 and TRBJ2-7, is DTGVSQNPRHKITKRGQNVTFRCDPISEHNRLYWYRQTLGQGPEFLTYFQNEAQLEKSRLLSDRFSAERPKGSFSTLEIQRTEQGDSAMYLCASTQSSAGDAFEQYFGPGTRLTVT.

This sequence joins TRBV6-5 and TRBJ1-1; D not certain. Germline CDR1 is MNHEY and CDR2 is SVGAGI. V lost 4 bases and J 2 bases, leaving 11 bases between the germline ends. CDR3 length: 14 residues. The CDR3 nucleotides are TGTGCCAGCAGTTTAACGGGAAGTAACACTGAAGCTTTCTTT. The encoded protein is CASSLTGSNTEAFF.

This clonotype has at least ten counts. The chain uses TRBV27 and TRBJ1-1; D not resolved. The V gene lost 6 bases and the J gene lost 3 bases, with 8 bases spanning the gap. Germline V CDR1 and CDR2: MNHEY, SMNVEV (reference sequence). The CDR3 has 12 residues. The CDR3 sequence is CASRPSDTEAFF. The DNA of the CDR3 is TGTGCCAGCAGGCCATCAGACACTGAAGCTTTCTTT.

CDR3 nucleotide sequence: TGTGCCAGCAGTTTTTTTAGCGGAGGCACAGATACGCAGTATTTT. This translates into CASSFFSGGTDTQYF. The V call is TRBV28, the J call TRBJ2-3; D might be TRBD2 (6 bases). The V and J ends lost 3 bases and 1 base respectively, with 11 bases between them. The CDR3 has 15 amino acids. Germline values: CDR1 MDHEN, CDR2 SYDVKM.

This clonotype was seen more than once but under ten times. The chain is built from TRBV6-1 and TRBJ1-5; tentatively, D is TRBD1 (5 bases). Germline V gene lookup returns CDR1 MNHNS and CDR2 SASEGT. Trimming stripped 6 bases from V and 3 bases from J, with 9 bases between. The CDR3 has 13 amino acids. In DNA, the CDR3 is TGTGCCAGCAGGGGGACGGCCAATCAGCCCCAGCATTTT. This translates into CASRGTANQPQHF.

This clonotype has ten or more counts. The rearrangement links TRBV5-1 to TRBJ2-7; perhaps TRBD1 as D (6 bases). Germline CDR1 SGHRS, CDR2 YFSETQ. With 0 bases removed from V and 2 bases from J, the gap between germline ends came to 9 bases. This CDR3 spans 14 amino acids. The CDR3 region is CASSLGTVTYEQYF. In DNA form, the CDR3 reads TGCGCCAGCAGCTTGGGGACAGTCACCTACGAGCAGTACTTC.

This clonotype was seen just once. CDR3 sequence (DNA): TGTGCCAGCAACCGGCCGGGAGGCGATCAGCCCCAGCATTTT. This translates into CASNRPGGDQPQHF. The chain joins TRBV2 to TRBJ1-5; D remains ambiguous. CDR3 length: 14 residues. Germline V gene lookup returns CDR1 SNHLY and CDR2 FYNNEI. Trimming took 7 bases from V and 5 from J, leaving 15 bases between them.

The gene calls are TRBV6-1 and TRBJ2-3; D not resolved. CDR3 length equals 12 residues. The germline CDR1 and CDR2 sequences are MNHNS and SASEGT. The germline V and J ends were trimmed by 7 bases and 3 bases, with 8 bases remaining between them. This CDR3 reads CASNLGTDTQYF. The DNA for the CDR3 is TGTGCCAGCAATCTGGGGACAGATACGCAGTATTTT.

This rearrangement joins TRBV5-6 to TRBJ2-7, with D perhaps matching TRBD2 (6 bases). There are 16 residues in the CDR3. Trimming cost V 4 bases and J 4 bases, with 21 bases left between them. The germline V gene encodes CDR1 SGHDT and CDR2 YYEEEE. Here the CDR3 reads CASSPSEFGRRYEQYF. DNA for the CDR3: TGTGCCAGCAGCCCCAGCGAATTCGGGAGACGGTACGAGCAGTACTTC.

This clonotype was observed a handful of times. This chain joins TRBV28 and TRBJ2-5; TRBD1 agrees at 9 bases. The CDR3 spans 16 residues. CDR1 MDHEN and CDR2 SYDVKM come from the germline V gene. J gave up 4 bases and V 4 bases, and 10 bases lay outside the gene matches. As DNA, the CDR3 is TGTGCCAGCAGTTCACCCGGGACAGGGAAGCCAGAGACCCAGTACTTC. Protein product: CASSSPGTGKPETQYF.

The chain joins TRBV6-2 or TRBV6-3 to TRBJ2-5; TRBD2 agrees at 10 bases. V shed 2 bases, J shed 1 base, and the junction held 4 bases outside the gene matches. CDR3 length equals 16 residues. In germline, CDR1 is MNHEY, CDR2 SVGEGT. DNA of the CDR3: TGTGCCAGCAGTTACGCCCTAGCGGGAGTCCAAGAGACCCAGTACTTC. Translation gives CASSYALAGVQETQYF.

The chain joins TRBV10-2 to TRBJ2-7; no clear D. V gave up 6 bases and J gave up 5 bases, with 11 bases separating them. Germline V gives CDR1 WSHSY, CDR2 SAAADI. The CDR3 contains 12 residues. CDR3 bases: TGCGCCAGCAGGCTGGACCCCCACGAGCAGTACTTC. Protein product: CASRLDPHEQYF.

The chain carries TRBV28 and TRBJ2-2; 11 bases are shared with TRBD2. CDR1 MDHEN and CDR2 SYDVKM come from the germline V gene. This CDR3 comprises 15 residues. Losses at the gene ends were 5 bases for V and 9 bases for J; bases not matched to a gene: 8. Here the CDR3 DNA reads TGTGCCAGCAGTAGACTAGCGGGAAACCCCAGGGAGCTGTTTTTT. Translated, it gives CASSRLAGNPRELFF. The whole variable domain, remainder taken from reference TRBV28 and TRBJ2-2, is DVKVTQSSRYLVKRTGEKVFLECVQDMDHENMFWYRQDPGLGLRLIYFSYDVKMKEKGDIPEGYSVSREKKERFSLILESASTNQTSMYLCASSRLAGNPRELFFGEGSRLTVL.

This clonotype was seen repeatedly, ten times or more. This sequence joins TRBV5-1 and TRBJ2-1, with TRBD2 matching 7 bases. With V trimmed by 4 bases and J by 8 bases, 15 bases remained unmatched. CDR3 size: 16 residues. Germline V gives CDR1 SGHRS, CDR2 YFSETQ. The CDR3 spells CASSEKPTSWHHEQFF. DNA of the CDR3: TGCGCCAGCAGCGAAAAGCCGACTAGCTGGCACCATGAGCAGTTCTTC.

This clonotype was counted a few times. This chain connects TRBV27 to TRBJ1-1; 7 bases align to TRBD1. This CDR3 has 13 residues. Germline CDR1 and CDR2: MNHEY and SMNVEV (reference sequence). V lost 6 bases and J lost 4; bases outside the gene matches: 5. The CDR3 protein is CASRQGHLTEAFF. In DNA form, the CDR3 reads TGTGCCAGCAGACAGGGGCATCTCACTGAAGCTTTCTTT.

The chain couples TRBV6-1 to TRBJ2-7; D may correspond to TRBD1 or TRBD2 (5 bases each). The V gene lost 8 bases and the J gene lost 2 bases, with 19 bases spanning the gap. Germline loops: CDR1 MNHNS, CDR2 SASEGT. This CDR3 spans 15 amino acids. CDR3 sequence reads: CASGSHRDVPYEQYF. The CDR3 bases are TGTGCCAGCGGTTCCCACCGGGACGTCCCCTACGAGCAGTACTTC.

The V and J genes are TRBV19 and TRBJ1-1; D gene unclear. The V and J ends lost 3 bases and 0 bases respectively, with 11 bases between them. CDR3 length: 15 residues. Germline loops: CDR1 LNHDA, CDR2 SQIVND (reference sequence). In DNA form, the CDR3 reads TGTGCCAGTAGTATTCAAGGGTTCCTGAACACTGAAGCTTTCTTT. Translated: CASSIQGFLNTEAFF.